What follows are 3 T cell receptor beta chains derived from one specimen sequenced in a study of lymphopenia after photon versus proton radiotherapy. Method: immunoSEQ multiplex PCR; TCRdb's copy keeps in-frame clones and lacks some. The profile shows fewer than 30,000 clones, around 90% of them singletons. The source material was peripheral blood, sampled from a patient treated with photon-based radiotherapy. The source is a woman in her forties or fifties with cholangiocarcinoma.

The CDR3, as DNA: TGTGCTAGTGGTTTGAGGTCGTACAGCACTAACTCTGGAAACACCATATATTTT. Its protein is CASGLRSYSTNSGNTIYF. J is TRBJ1-3 and V is TRBV12-5; no firm D call. Germline-derived CDR1 and CDR2 are LGHNT and FRNRAP. V lost 2 bases to trimming and J lost 0 bases, with 17 bases between them. The CDR3 sequence is 18 residues long.

The chain couples TRBV27 to TRBJ1-1; D unresolved. Germline CDR1 MNHEY, CDR2 SMNVEV (reference sequence). V lost 3 bases and J lost 4, with 9 bases in between. CDR3 size: 13 residues. The CDR3 sequence: CASSFSGFTEAFF. The CDR3 bases are TGTGCCAGCAGTTTTTCGGGGTTCACTGAAGCTTTCTTT.

This sequence joins TRBV7-2 and TRBJ2-1; D ambiguous. Trimming cost V 5 bases and J 8 bases, with 13 bases left between them. This CDR3 comprises 13 residues. The germline CDR1 and CDR2 sequences are SGHTA and FQGNSA. CDR3 nucleotides: TGTGCCAGCAGCCACTTAGATCTGGATGAGCAGTTCTTC. The encoded protein is CASSHLDLDEQFF.